This TCR beta chain is drawn from a study of regulatory T cells in long-lasting Graves disease. The time point here: newly diagnosed GD, antithyroid drugs for less than 3 months. RNA from PBMCs was the source of the TCR library. CDR1 MDHEN and CDR2 SYDVKM come from the germline V gene. This CDR3 comprises 15 residues. V lost 7 bases to trimming and J lost 6 bases; unmatched junction nucleotides: 9. Sequencing libraries for TCR beta were prepared with iRepertoire HTBI primers and Arm-PCR of CDR3 regions. TCRdb passed the multiplex PCR reads through MiXCR, listing each CDR3 protein once. The table includes hundreds of thousands of distinct CDR3 sequences, about 15% detected once. Another study also made use of these data, one on T cells in Graves' hyperthyroidism and ophthalmopathy. From that report: Lactation, pregnancy, other autoimmune disease or uncontrolled infection excluded patients.

Sequenced here: peripheral blood mononuclear cells (PBMCs), sampled at new diagnosis, from a patient treated with antithyroid drugs. The TCR was taken from a woman in her twenties or thirties with Graves disease. The genes are TRBV28 and TRBJ2-1; TRBD2 matches at 10 bases. This CDR3 reads CASTRLAGDVNEQFF. In nucleotides, the CDR3 is TGTGCCAGCACCCGGCTAGCGGGAGACGTCAATGAGCAGTTCTTC.